This TCR beta chain was obtained from a study of blood T cell repertoires in COVID-19. TCRdb keeps only in-frame clones here, not all; method: immunoSEQ multiplex PCR. The sample consists of 150,000 or so clones, 70% to 90% of them appearing once. Deletions cut 6 bases from V and 2 bases from J, with 10 bases between. CDR1 is MDHEN, CDR2 SYDVKM, per germline. CDR3 length: 13 amino acids. The clonotype originates from a woman aged 60-75 years with acute or convalescent COVID-19. Material: peripheral blood. The rearrangement uses TRBV28 and TRBJ1-2, with D possibly being TRBD1 (5 bases). CDR3 in amino acids: CASRQERNYGYTF. DNA for the CDR3: TGTGCCAGCAGACAGGAACGAAACTATGGCTACACCTTC.